This is a list of T cell receptor beta chains from one sample in a study of blood T cell repertoires in COVID-19. Generated by immunoSEQ multiplex PCR, the TCRdb table keeps only in-frame clones and is missing some. The sample consists of around 57,000 clones, 85% to 90% of them appearing once. The sample was peripheral blood. All receptors come from a human donor with active COVID-19. The donor label of this sample is uncertain. Each CDR3 is given with its conserved first and last residue. The D gene is left open where the match is weak. The size entry is marked missing in some rows and otherwise reads once, few, many or a size class.

d_call: TRBD2; clone_size: .; j_call: TRBJ2-5; cdr3_length: 15; v_call: TRBV7-7; cdr3_aa: CASSSDGGAGETQYF; cdr3_nt: TGTGCTAGCAGTTCGGACGGGGGGGCAGGTGAGACCCAGTACTTC
d_call: .; clone_size: .; j_call: TRBJ2-7; cdr3_length: 12; v_call: TRBV5-1; cdr3_aa: CASSLEQAEQYF; cdr3_nt: TGCGCCAGCAGCTTGGAACAGGCCGAGCAGTACTTC
d_call: .; clone_size: .; j_call: TRBJ2-2; cdr3_length: 14; v_call: TRBV28; cdr3_aa: CASIEYQDPGELFF; cdr3_nt: TGTGCCAGCATTGAGTATCAGGATCCCGGGGAGCTGTTTTTT
d_call: .; clone_size: .; j_call: TRBJ2-7; cdr3_length: 15; v_call: TRBV4-1; cdr3_aa: CASSHPGAPSYEQYF; cdr3_nt: TGCGCCAGCAGCCACCCGGGAGCGCCCTCCTACGAGCAGTACTTC
d_call: .; clone_size: once; j_call: TRBJ2-7; cdr3_length: 14; v_call: TRBV4-3; cdr3_aa: CASSQDPVSYEQYF; cdr3_nt: TGCGCCAGCAGCCAAGATCCGGTCTCCTACGAGCAGTACTTC
d_call: .; clone_size: .; j_call: TRBJ2-1; cdr3_length: 15; v_call: TRBV11-2; cdr3_aa: CASSPLTGAYNEQFF; cdr3_nt: TGTGCCAGCAGCCCTCTAACGGGGGCCTACAATGAGCAGTTCTTC
d_call: TRBD2; clone_size: once; j_call: TRBJ2-1; cdr3_length: 16; v_call: TRBV5-4; cdr3_aa: CASNKPSAGVFNEQFF; cdr3_nt: TGTGCCAGCAATAAACCTAGCGCGGGGGTTTTTAATGAGCAGTTCTTC
d_call: .; clone_size: .; j_call: TRBJ2-3; cdr3_length: 12; v_call: TRBV6-2/TRBV6-3; cdr3_aa: CASSLSTDTQYF; cdr3_nt: TGTGCCAGCAGTCTTAGCACAGATACGCAGTATTTT
d_call: .; clone_size: .; j_call: TRBJ2-1; cdr3_length: 13; v_call: TRBV20-1; cdr3_aa: CSASLVVYNEQFF; cdr3_nt: TGCAGTGCTAGTCTGGTAGTTTACAATGAGCAGTTCTTC
d_call: .; clone_size: .; j_call: TRBJ1-1; cdr3_length: 13; v_call: TRBV30; cdr3_aa: CAWSAGGLIEAFF; cdr3_nt: TGTGCCTGGAGTGCCGGGGGGCTGATCGAAGCTTTCTTT
d_call: .; clone_size: .; j_call: TRBJ2-2; cdr3_length: 17; v_call: TRBV7-3; cdr3_aa: CASSLIGRGAGNGELFF; cdr3_nt: TGTGCCAGCAGCTTAATCGGACGGGGGGCCGGTAACGGGGAGCTGTTTTTT
d_call: .; clone_size: .; j_call: TRBJ2-7; cdr3_length: 14; v_call: TRBV5-1; cdr3_aa: CASSPRGATYEQYF; cdr3_nt: TGCGCCAGCAGCCCCCGGGGGGCTACCTACGAGCAGTACTTC
d_call: TRBD2; clone_size: .; j_call: TRBJ2-1; cdr3_length: 13; v_call: TRBV12-3/TRBV12-4; cdr3_aa: CASTLVGGSEQFF; cdr3_nt: TGTGCCAGCACTCTGGTGGGCGGGAGCGAGCAGTTCTTC
d_call: .; clone_size: few; j_call: TRBJ2-1; cdr3_length: 12; v_call: TRBV15; cdr3_aa: CATSREIGEQFF; cdr3_nt: TGTGCCACCAGCAGAGAAATCGGGGAACAGTTCTTC
d_call: TRBD2; clone_size: .; j_call: TRBJ2-7; cdr3_length: 16; v_call: TRBV2; cdr3_aa: CASSALGTSVGDEQYF; cdr3_nt: TGTGCCAGCAGTGCCCTGGGGACTAGCGTAGGGGACGAGCAGTACTTC
d_call: TRBD2; clone_size: .; j_call: TRBJ2-3; cdr3_length: 16; v_call: TRBV24-1; cdr3_aa: CATSDRTSGRGDTQYF; cdr3_nt: TGTGCCACCAGTGACAGGACTAGCGGGCGGGGAGATACGCAGTATTTT
d_call: TRBD2; clone_size: .; j_call: TRBJ2-5; cdr3_length: 15; v_call: TRBV2; cdr3_aa: CASSGRGGLGETQYF; cdr3_nt: TGTGCCAGCAGTGGACGGGGGGGTCTGGGGGAGACCCAGTACTTC
d_call: TRBD1; clone_size: .; j_call: TRBJ2-3; cdr3_length: 15; v_call: TRBV5-1; cdr3_aa: CASSYTGGGADTQYF; cdr3_nt: TGCGCCAGCAGCTATACAGGGGGAGGTGCAGATACGCAGTATTTT